These 18 T cell receptor beta chains share one sample of origin, sequenced in a study of blood T cell repertoires in COVID-19. Repertoires were generated with immunoSEQ multiplex PCR, while TCRdb's copy carries only in-frame clones and drops some. The sample holds approximately 85,000 clones; around 84% are singletons and the top ten take approximately 21%. Sequenced sample: peripheral blood. All receptors come from a woman older than 75 in a cohort sampled during active or convalescent COVID-19.

V gene TRBV6-6 combines with J gene TRBJ2-2; weak D call: TRBD1 (6 bases). Germline V gives CDR1 MNHNY, CDR2 SVGAGI (reference sequence). The CDR3 length is 14 residues. Trimming cost V 6 bases and J 4 bases, with 12 bases left between them. The CDR3: CASRRDISTGELFF. The CDR3 DNA sequence: TGTGCCAGCAGACGGGACATAAGCACCGGGGAGCTGTTTTTT.

The sample holds a few counts of this clone. J is TRBJ1-1 and V is TRBV10-1; D uncertain. The CDR3 is 13 residues long. CDR1 and CDR2 from the germline V gene are WNHNN and SYGVQD (reference sequence). Between the trimmed V and J ends, which lost 6 bases and 1 base, there was a span of 9 bases. This chain's CDR3 is CASRLTPNTEAFF. CDR3 sequence (DNA): TGCGCCAGCAGGCTGACACCGAACACTGAAGCTTTCTTT.

This rearrangement joins TRBV11-3 to TRBJ1-1, with D maybe TRBD1 (6 bases). Trimming removed 2 bases at V and 5 bases at J, with 24 bases between. CDR3 length: 18 amino acids. Germline V gene sequence: CDR1 SGHNT, CDR2 YENEEA. CDR3 DNA: TGTGCCAGCAGCTTACTGACAGGATTAAGAATCGGGTGGACTGAAGCTTTCTTT. Its protein is CASSLLTGLRIGWTEAFF.

The J gene is TRBJ1-4, the V gene TRBV18, with TRBD1 matching 10 bases. V was pared by 3 bases and J by 8 bases, with 6 bases of the junction left unmatched. CDR1 is KGHSH and CDR2 is LQKENI in the germline V gene. The CDR3 runs 15 residues. CDR3 DNA: TGTGCCAGCTCACCGGGACAGGGGATGGAGGAAAAACTGTTTTTT. Its translation: CASSPGQGMEEKLFF.

This chain links TRBV3-1 (or the pseudogene TRBV3-2) with TRBJ2-3; 7 nucleotides match TRBD2. This CDR3 spans 16 amino acids. The germline CDR1 and CDR2 sequences are LGHDT and YNNKEL (reference sequence). Unmatched junction bases numbered 7, after V lost 4 bases and J lost 0 bases. CDR3 coding DNA: TGTGCCAGCAGCCGCGCGGGGAGGGGAAGCACAGATACGCAGTATTTT. Protein product: CASSRAGRGSTDTQYF.

V gene TRBV11-2 combines with J gene TRBJ2-7; tentatively, D is TRBD2 (6 bases). This CDR3 is built from 15 residues. Germline CDR1 and CDR2: SGHAT and FQNNGV. The germline V and J ends were trimmed by 2 bases and 0 bases, with 11 bases remaining between them. The CDR3 spells CASSLRDGGSYEQYV. The CDR3 coding sequence is TGTGCCAGCAGCTTACGGGACGGGGGCTCCTACGAGCAGTACGTC.

The J gene is TRBJ2-7, the V gene TRBV21-1; the table's D call, TRBD1, was not checked against the DNA. TRBV21-1 is listed as a pseudogene. The CDR3 spans 13 residues. The CDR3 coding sequence is TGTGCCAGCGGGACAGGTGATTCCTACGAGCAGTACGTC. It specifies CASGTGDSYEQYV.

The chain couples TRBV10-3 to TRBJ2-1; the match to TRBD2 covers 8 bases. With 7 bases clipped from V and 10 bases from J, the junction kept 9 bases outside the gene matches. CDR1 ENHRY and CDR2 SYGVKD come from the germline V gene. The CDR3 contains 13 residues. CDR3 residues: CAIKAAGVHEQFF. The DNA for the CDR3 is TGTGCCATCAAAGCAGCGGGGGTTCACGAGCAGTTCTTC.

This chain uses TRBV19 with TRBJ1-2, with 8 bases matching TRBD1. This CDR3 region has 14 residues. Germline V gene sequence: CDR1 LNHDA, CDR2 SQIVND (reference sequence). The V and J ends lost 6 bases and 3 bases, in that order; junction bases with no gene match: 6. CDR3 in amino acids: CASSDRGWHYGYTF. DNA of the CDR3: TGTGCCAGTAGCGACAGGGGTTGGCACTATGGCTACACCTTC.

The J gene is TRBJ1-5, the V gene TRBV27; 10 bases match TRBD1. Germline CDR1 and CDR2: MNHEY and SMNVEV (reference sequence). The V gene end was trimmed by 5 bases and the J gene end by 4 bases; junction bases not matched to a gene: 2. This CDR3 is built from 14 residues. CDR3 loop: CASSTGQGNQPQHF. CDR3 sequence (DNA): TGTGCCAGCAGTACGGGACAGGGGAATCAGCCCCAGCATTTT.

This chain joins TRBV6-1 and TRBJ1-5; a weak D match, TRBD1 (5 bases). V lost 0 bases to trimming and J lost 4 bases, with 13 bases between them. The CDR3 contains 16 residues. The germline gives CDR1 MNHNS, CDR2 SASEGT. CDR3: CASSEARATANQPQHF. CDR3 coding DNA: TGTGCCAGCAGTGAAGCCCGAGCGACAGCAAATCAGCCCCAGCATTTT.

This chain links TRBV11-2 with TRBJ1-3, with D perhaps TRBD1 (5 bases). Per germline, CDR1 SGHAT and CDR2 FQNNGV. V was trimmed by 2 bases and J by 0 bases, leaving 14 bases between them. This CDR3 contains 17 residues. The CDR3 DNA is TGTGCCAGCAGCTTACCAAGACAGACCTCCTCTGGAAACACCATATATTTT. This encodes CASSLPRQTSSGNTIYF.

Many counts were recorded for this clone. This rearrangement joins TRBV7-9 to TRBJ1-3; D is unclear. Per the germline V gene, CDR1 is SEHNR and CDR2 is FQNEAQ (reference sequence). This CDR3 has 15 amino acids. The V end was cut by 5 bases, the J end by 3 bases, with 14 bases between. In DNA form, the CDR3 reads TGTGCCAGCAGCCCGAAGGTTCGGGTTGGAAACACCATATATTTT. Protein: CASSPKVRVGNTIYF.

This sequence joins TRBV7-9 and TRBJ2-7; D possibly corresponds to TRBD1 (6 bases). Germline values: CDR1 SEHNR, CDR2 FQNEAQ (reference sequence). The CDR3 is made up of 13 amino acids. The germline V and J ends were trimmed by 4 bases and 5 bases, with 12 bases remaining between them. The CDR3 region is CASSWARTDEQYF. The CDR3 region has the DNA TGTGCCAGCAGCTGGGCCCGGACAGACGAGCAGTACTTC.

This chain joins TRBV2 and TRBJ2-7; 9 bases are shared with TRBD2. V lost 5 bases to trimming and J lost 4 bases; unmatched junction nucleotides: 12. The CDR3 totals 16 residues. CDR1 is SNHLY and CDR2 is FYNNEI in the germline V gene. The CDR3 DNA is TGTGCCAGCAGTTATTACACTAGCGGGCTGGGTTACGAGCAGTACTTC. Its protein product is CASSYYTSGLGYEQYF.

V is TRBV2 and J is TRBJ1-2; D unclear. This CDR3 spans 13 amino acids. CDR1 is SNHLY and CDR2 is FYNNEI in the germline V gene. Trimming pared 4 bases from V and 4 bases from J, leaving 10 bases between. The CDR3 here is CASSAASVYGYTF. The CDR3 nucleotides are TGTGCCAGCAGTGCCGCCAGTGTCTATGGCTACACCTTC.

J is TRBJ1-1 and V is TRBV29-1; TRBD1 aligns across 8 bases. The CDR3 length is 14 residues. Germline CDR1 is SQVTM and CDR2 is ANQGSEA. Germline trimming cut 3 bases from V and 7 bases from J; bases unmatched to any gene: 10. The CDR3 sequence: CSVDQDRDLGEAFF. DNA of the CDR3: TGCAGCGTTGACCAGGACAGGGACCTGGGTGAAGCTTTCTTT.

This chain connects TRBV5-1 to TRBJ2-1, with 9 bases matching TRBD1. V shed 0 bases, J shed 1 base, and the junction held 8 bases outside the gene matches. From germline, CDR1 is SGHRS and CDR2 YFSETQ. The CDR3 extends over 18 amino acids. In DNA, the CDR3 is TGCGCCAGCAGCTTGGGGACAGGGGTCGGAAAGTCCTACAATGAGCAGTTCTTC. Translated: CASSLGTGVGKSYNEQFF.